The subject of this entry is one T cell receptor (beta chain). This record belongs to a study of technical replicates of blood from a handful of donors. Clones were read by immunoSEQ multiplex PCR, and TCRdb kept only the in-frame ones, dropping some. This table has some 85,000 clones, around 94% appearing once. The sequenced material came from T cells isolated from PBMCs. The receptor was derived from a human donor in good health.

CDR3 amino acids: CASRGNGAETQYF. The CDR3 DNA is TGTGCCAGCAGAGGAAATGGGGCGGAGACCCAGTACTTC. The chain employs TRBV2 and TRBJ2-5, with a possible D match to TRBD1 (5 bases). Trimming removed 6 bases at V and 5 bases at J, with 13 bases between. This CDR3 comprises 13 residues. The germline CDR1 and CDR2 sequences are SNHLY and FYNNEI.